These T cell receptor beta chains were read from a single sample in a study of cytomegalovirus exposure and HLA in healthy donors. TCRdb's table, derived via immunoSEQ multiplex PCR, lists solely in-frame clones and lacks some. This sample has 300,000 to 350,000 clones, with approximately 91% found just once. Input material: PBMCs. These receptors all come from a man in his thirties or forties in good health and CMV-seronegative. CDR3s leave out the opening cysteine and the closing phenylalanine or tryptophan. Fields, in order: V gene, CDR3 protein.

TRBV6-5	ATAGGSPLH
TRBV5-1	ASSLSGTYNSPLH
TRBV6-4	ASREGTGNNEQF
TRBV30	AWSVTGEGYGYT
TRBV7-9	ASSTRQGTPRETQY
TRBV6-4	ASSPDLNTGELF
TRBV4-3	ASSRDREGRTEAF
TRBV27	ASSFGTVSYEQY
TRBV4-3	ASSQGMEGAGETQY
TRBV7-9	ASSSLAQQGPPKNIQY
TRBV5-4	ASSFAGTGPSGANVLT
TRBV19	ASRPGQGANEQY
TRBV4-2	ASSSRTGETEAF
TRBV5-4	ASSLWSWGGGGNTIY
TRBV7-9	ASSVGAHGNTIY
TRBV2	ASSASAYEQY
TRBV10-2	ASSDRGRREETQY
TRBV7-9	ASSHQDSQHGYT
TRBV25-1	ASSASNQPQH
TRBV5-4	ASSLVGGRGYT
TRBV4-3	ASSQYATVSNEKLF
TRBV27	ASSRTPGGQPQH
TRBV30	AWSVQGAGNIQY
TRBV6-1	ASSERLALWETQY
TRBV7-8	ASSPDRAEAF
TRBV7-2	ASSLGGYNSPLH
TRBV10-1	ASSEAGDRDREQY
TRBV19	ASSWTGNSPLH
TRBV7-9	ASSLVLRAADTQY
TRBV5-1	ASSLGGMNTEAF
TRBV6-1	AMGTVNQPQH
TRBV11-2	ASSPYLRTGEETQY
TRBV7-2	ASSLAGGGYT
TRBV5-4	ASSLEAKETQY
TRBV7-9	ASSLGRGDQPQH
TRBV5-1	ASRMGPVREQY
TRBV6-1	ASSTTGGATQPQH
TRBV4-3	ASSQVVRGQNTGELF
TRBV7-2	ASSLGGSGANVLT
TRBV2	ASHPSRDNRLSPLH
TRBV5-1	ASSFYGGDQPQH
TRBV5-4	ASSLAGGGTEAF
TRBV27	ASSRTGATEAF
TRBV16	ASSQSLQGQVDNEQF
TRBV6-5	ASSYRLGETQY
TRBV5-1	ASSYGETQY
TRBV2	ASRDRGRGMNTEAF
TRBV9	ASSASTTRTGELF
TRBV5-1	ASSLAVRETQY
TRBV28	ASGGTSGANVLT
TRBV5-4	ASSLKGQNYNEQF
TRBV27	ASSGTGTGFYEQY
TRBV6-6	ASRGLAGYNEQF
TRBV5-1	ASIDLAGAFNEQF
TRBV29-1	SAADRVYEKLF
TRBV19	ASSIVAFDYEQY
TRBV9	ASSVVGGGTDTQY
TRBV19	ASSISNSNQPQH
TRBV5-6	ASSPGRRDGYT
TRBV6-1	ASSVAANYGYT